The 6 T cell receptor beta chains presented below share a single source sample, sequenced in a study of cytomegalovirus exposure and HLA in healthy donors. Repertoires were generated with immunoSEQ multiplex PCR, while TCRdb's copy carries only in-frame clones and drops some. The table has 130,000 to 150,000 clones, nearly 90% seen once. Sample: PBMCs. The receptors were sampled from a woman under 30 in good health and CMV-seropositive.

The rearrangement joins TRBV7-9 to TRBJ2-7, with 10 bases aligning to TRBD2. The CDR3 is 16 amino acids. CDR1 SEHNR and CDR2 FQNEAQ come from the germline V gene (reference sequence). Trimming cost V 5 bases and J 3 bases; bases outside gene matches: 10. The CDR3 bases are TGTGCCAGCAGCCTGGAGCGGGGGGGCCGGGGCTACGAGCAGTACTTC. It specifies CASSLERGGRGYEQYF. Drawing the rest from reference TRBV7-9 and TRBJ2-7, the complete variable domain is DTGVSQNPRHKITKRGQNVTFRCDPISEHNRLYWYRQTLGQGPEFLTYFQNEAQLEKSRLLSDRFSAERPKGSFSTLEIQRTEQGDSAMYLCASSLERGGRGYEQYFGPGTRLTVT.

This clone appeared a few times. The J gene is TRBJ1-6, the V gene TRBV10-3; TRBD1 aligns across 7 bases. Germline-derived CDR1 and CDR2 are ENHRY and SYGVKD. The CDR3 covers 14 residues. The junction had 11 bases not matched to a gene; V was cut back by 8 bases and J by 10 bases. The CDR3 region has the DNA TGTGCCATCCAGGTAGAAGGGGGCAAATCACCCCTCCACTTT. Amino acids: CAIQVEGGKSPLHF.

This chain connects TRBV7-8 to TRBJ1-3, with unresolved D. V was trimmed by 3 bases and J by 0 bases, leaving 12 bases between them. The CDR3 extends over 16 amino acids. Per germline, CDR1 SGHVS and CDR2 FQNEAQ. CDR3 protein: CASSLRQTTSGNTIYF. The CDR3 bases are TGTGCCAGCAGCTTGAGGCAGACCACCTCTGGAAACACCATATATTTT.

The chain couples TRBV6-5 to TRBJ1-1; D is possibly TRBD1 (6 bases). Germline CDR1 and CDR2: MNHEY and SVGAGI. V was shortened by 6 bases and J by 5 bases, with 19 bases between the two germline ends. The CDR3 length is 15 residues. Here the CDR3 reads CASRSGGYRATEAFF. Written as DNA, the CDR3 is TGTGCCAGCAGATCGGGGGGCTACCGGGCAACTGAAGCTTTCTTT.

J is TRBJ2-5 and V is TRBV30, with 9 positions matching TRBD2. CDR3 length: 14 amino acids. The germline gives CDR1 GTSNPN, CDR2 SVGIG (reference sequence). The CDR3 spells CASTGRGGQETQYF. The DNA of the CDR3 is TGTGCTTCAACTGGGCGGGGGGGACAAGAGACCCAGTACTTC.

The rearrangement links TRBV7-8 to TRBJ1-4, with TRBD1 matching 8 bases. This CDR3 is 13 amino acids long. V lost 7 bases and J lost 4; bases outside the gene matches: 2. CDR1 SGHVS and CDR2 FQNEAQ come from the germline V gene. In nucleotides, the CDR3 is TGTGCCAGCATGGACAGGGATAATGAAAAACTGTTTTTT. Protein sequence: CASMDRDNEKLFF. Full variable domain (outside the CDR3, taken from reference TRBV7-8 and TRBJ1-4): GAGVSQSPRYKVAKRGQDVALRCDPISGHVSLFWYQQALGQGPEFLTYFQNEAQLDKSGLPSDRFFAERPEGSVSTLKIQRTQQEDSAVYLCASMDRDNEKLFFGSGTQLSVL.